The 29 T cell receptor beta chains reported below all come from one sample, sequenced in a study of radiation and T cells in renal cell carcinoma. Noted time point: blood 4 weeks post-SBRT, at nephrectomy. As to treatment: 15 Gy SBRT to primary tumor, nephrectomy 4 weeks later. Data came from immunoSEQ multiplex PCR; TCRdb stores just in-frame clones and leaves some out. Altogether just over 95,000 clones are present, 75% to 85% being singletons, with the ten largest covering approximately 7.2%. Material: blood, obtained from a patient whose treatment included radiotherapy and nephrectomy. Receptors originate from a man in his sixties with renal cell carcinoma.

The chain has TRBV14 and TRBJ2-3, with a weak D call TRBD1 (7 bases). Per germline, CDR1 SGHDN and CDR2 FVKESK. This CDR3 comprises 16 residues. The V end was cut by 4 bases, the J end by 2 bases, with 16 bases between. The CDR3 reads CASSRGTAIYTDTQYF. CDR3 bases: TGTGCCAGCAGCCGCGGGACAGCCATCTACACAGATACGCAGTATTTT.

The V and J genes are TRBV7-2 and TRBJ2-3, with D perhaps matching TRBD1 (8 bases). CDR3 size: 17 residues. CDR1 and CDR2 (germline): SGHTA, FQGNSA. Between the trimmed V and J ends, which lost 5 bases and 2 bases, there was a span of 20 bases. CDR3 sequence (DNA): TGTGCCAGCAGCCCGGCGGGGGCAGGGGGCATCACAGATACGCAGTATTTT. Encoded protein: CASSPAGAGGITDTQYF.

Note on this clone: The junction and the germline gene differ at one end; a read error may be behind it. The J gene is TRBJ1-2, the V gene TRBV29-1, with TRBD1 identical over 8 bases. CDR3 length: 10 amino acids. Germline CDR1 and CDR2: SQVTM and ANQGSEA. The CDR3 loop reads CSVGTGPPFF. CDR3 sequence (DNA): TGCAGCGTTGGGACAGGGCCCCCATTTTTC.

This clone appeared a single time. V is TRBV2 and J is TRBJ1-1, with D maybe TRBD1 (6 bases). The CDR3 extends over 12 amino acids. Germline CDR1 reads SNHLY; CDR2 reads FYNNEI. Trimming left V 7 bases short and J 6 bases short, with 12 bases between. CDR3 sequence (DNA): TGTGCCAGCAATGGCAGGGGTCCTGAAGCTTTCTTT. Its protein product is CASNGRGPEAFF. The full variable domain, rest sourced from reference TRBV2 and TRBJ1-1, is EPEVTQTPSHQVTQMGQEVILRCVPISNHLYFYWYRQILGQKVEFLVSFYNNEISEKSEIFDDQFSVERPDGSNFTLKIRSTKLEDSAMYFCASNGRGPEAFFGQGTRLTVV.

The chain employs TRBV6-5 and TRBJ2-3, with D perhaps given as TRBD1 or TRBD2 (5 bases each). Germline-derived CDR1 and CDR2 are MNHEY and SVGAGI. The CDR3 is made up of 15 amino acids. Trimming took 2 bases from V and 4 from J, leaving 13 bases between them. CDR3 in amino acids: CASSYERGAADTQYF. The CDR3 DNA follows: TGTGCCAGCAGTTACGAGAGGGGAGCAGCAGATACGCAGTATTTT.

This chain uses TRBV5-1 with TRBJ2-5, with 7 bases that match TRBD1. Looked up from germline, CDR1 is SGHRS and CDR2 is YFSETQ. The CDR3 covers 16 residues. Losses at the gene ends were 0 bases for V and 0 bases for J; bases not matched to a gene: 5. The CDR3 DNA is TGCGCCAGCAGCTTGGAGGGGGCGCTAAACCAAGAGACCCAGTACTTC. This translates into CASSLEGALNQETQYF.

The V call is TRBV4-1, the J call TRBJ1-4; no clear D gene. Trimming shortened V by 2 bases and J by 10 bases, and 14 bases separated the two germline ends. From germline, CDR1 is MGHRA and CDR2 YSYEKL. The CDR3 extends over 14 amino acids. CDR3 loop: CASSQRWRGGKLFF. CDR3 nucleotide sequence: TGCGCCAGCAGCCAACGATGGCGCGGTGGAAAACTGTTTTTT.

The chain carries TRBV6-5 and TRBJ1-2; no clear D gene. The V gene lost 1 base and the J gene lost 2 bases, with 5 bases spanning the gap. The CDR3 is made up of 13 amino acids. In germline, CDR1 is MNHEY, CDR2 SVGAGI. This CDR3 is CASSYFVNYGYTF. The CDR3 DNA is TGTGCCAGCAGTTACTTTGTAAACTATGGCTACACCTTC.

The V and J genes are TRBV28 and TRBJ2-7, with D tentatively TRBD2 (5 bases). The CDR3 is made up of 14 amino acids. V was trimmed by 5 bases and J by 2 bases, leaving 13 bases between them. Germline V CDR1 and CDR2: MDHEN, SYDVKM. The CDR3 spells CASSLPDGTYEQYF. CDR3 coding DNA: TGTGCCAGCAGTCTCCCAGACGGGACCTACGAGCAGTACTTC.

V and J are TRBV29-1 and TRBJ2-1; D unclear. This CDR3 spans 11 amino acids. The V gene lost 1 base and the J gene lost 8 bases, with 6 bases spanning the gap. Germline CDR1 SQVTM, CDR2 ANQGSEA. CDR3 nucleotide sequence: TGCAGCGTTGAAGCCGGGTATGAGCAGTTCTTC. Amino acid sequence: CSVEAGYEQFF.

The genes are TRBV11-2 and TRBJ2-3, with D perhaps assigned TRBD1 or TRBD2 (6 bases each). There are 17 residues in the CDR3. Germline-derived CDR1 and CDR2 are SGHAT and FQNNGV. V lost 3 bases to trimming and J lost 0 bases, with 16 bases between them. The CDR3 DNA reads TGTGCCAGCAGCTTTAGGGGGGCGGGCCTTAGCACAGATACGCAGTATTTT. Translated, it gives CASSFRGAGLSTDTQYF.

V and J are TRBV10-3 and TRBJ2-7, with 7 bases that match TRBD1. Germline trimming cut 10 bases from V and 3 bases from J; bases unmatched to any gene: 6. The CDR3 has 12 amino acids. Per the germline V gene, CDR1 is ENHRY and CDR2 is SYGVKD. In DNA, the CDR3 is TGTGCCACCCAGGGGGATAACTACGAGCAGTACTTC. Its translation: CATQGDNYEQYF.

The chain has TRBV28 and TRBJ2-7; D not certain. V lost 2 bases to trimming and J lost 3 bases, with 5 bases between them. The CDR3 contains 12 residues. Germline V gene data show CDR1 as MDHEN and CDR2 as SYDVKM. The CDR3 is CASSLMGYEQYF. The CDR3 DNA sequence: TGTGCCAGCAGTTTAATGGGCTACGAGCAGTACTTC.

The chain couples TRBV11-2 to TRBJ2-4, with 11 bases fitting TRBD2. The CDR3 consists of 15 residues. V gave up 1 base and J gave up 5 bases; unmatched junction bases: 1. Looked up from germline, CDR1 is SGHAT and CDR2 is FQNNGV. CDR3 sequence (DNA): TGTGCCAGCAGCTTAGTGGGACTAGCGGAAAACATTCAGTACTTC. This codes for CASSLVGLAENIQYF.

The rearrangement uses TRBV30 and TRBJ1-2; tentative D call: TRBD1 (5 bases). Per the germline V gene, CDR1 is GTSNPN and CDR2 is SVGIG (reference sequence). The CDR3 spans 13 residues. V was clipped by 7 bases and J by 3 bases, with 15 bases between them. DNA for the CDR3: TGTGCCTATTCTGGTGGGGCTTACTATGGCTACACCTTC. It translates to CAYSGGAYYGYTF.

The V and J genes are TRBV6-5 and TRBJ2-1, with D possibly being TRBD2 (5 bases). Germline CDR1 reads MNHEY; CDR2 reads SVGAGI. The ends were cut back, 0 bases at V and 7 bases at J, with 13 bases in the middle. This CDR3 spans 15 amino acids. For the CDR3, the DNA is TGTGCCAGCAGTTACTCCCCGGGAACTTCAAATGAGCAGTTCTTC. Translated, it gives CASSYSPGTSNEQFF.

V gene TRBV27 combines with J gene TRBJ1-6; no clear D gene. CDR1 is MNHEY, CDR2 SMNVEV, per germline (reference sequence). This CDR3 is 18 amino acids long. The V end lost 1 base, the J end lost 0 bases, and 13 bases lay between the germline ends. The CDR3 nucleotides read TGTGCCAGCAGTTTATATAGGACCTTCAGCTCCTATAATTCACCCCTCCACTTT. Its protein product is CASSLYRTFSSYNSPLHF.

V is TRBV19 and J is TRBJ2-2; 8 nucleotides agree with TRBD1. CDR1 is LNHDA, CDR2 SQIVND, per germline (reference sequence). With V trimmed by 9 bases and J by 4 bases, 10 bases remained unmatched. The length of the CDR3 is 15 residues. The DNA of the CDR3 is TGTGCCAGCACGGACAGGGCGAGGGGCACCGGGGAGCTGTTTTTT. The encoded protein is CASTDRARGTGELFF.

The V call is TRBV10-3, the J call TRBJ2-7, with 7 nucleotides matching TRBD2. J lost 5 bases, V lost 0 bases, and 7 bases had no gene match. This CDR3 region has 15 residues. The germline CDR1 and CDR2 sequences are ENHRY and SYGVKD. DNA for the CDR3: TGTGCCATCAGTGAGTCCGGGTGGCGGGAGAACGAGCAGTACTTC. Its protein is CAISESGWRENEQYF.

The chain joins TRBV29-1 to TRBJ1-2; 7 bases agree with TRBD1. V lost 3 bases to trimming and J lost 6 bases; unmatched junction nucleotides: 10. CDR1 and CDR2 from the germline V gene are SQVTM and ANQGSEA. This CDR3 comprises 14 residues. The CDR3 coding sequence is TGCAGCGTTGACGCAGAGACAGGGATCCATGGCTACACCTTC. This codes for CSVDAETGIHGYTF.

The gene calls are TRBV29-1 and TRBJ2-1; the D call may be TRBD1 or TRBD2 (5 bases each). Germline V CDR1 and CDR2: SQVTM, ANQGSEA. The CDR3 covers 14 residues. V was shortened by 3 bases and J by 6 bases, with 15 bases between the two germline ends. DNA for the CDR3: TGCAGCGTTGAGGGGCCGTCGGGGACCAATGAGCAGTTCTTC. Protein sequence: CSVEGPSGTNEQFF.

J is TRBJ1-1 and V is TRBV11-2; TRBD1 matches 7 bases. The CDR3 covers 14 residues. CDR1 is SGHAT and CDR2 is FQNNGV in the germline V gene. V was pared by 1 base and J by 3 bases, with 2 bases of the junction left unmatched. DNA for the CDR3: TGTGCCAGCAGCTTAGTAGGGGGCCACACTGAAGCTTTCTTT. This encodes CASSLVGGHTEAFF.

The rearrangement uses TRBV7-2 and TRBJ2-7, with 8 bases fitting TRBD2. Germline loops: CDR1 SGHTA, CDR2 FQGNSA. CDR3 length: 15 amino acids. Unmatched junction bases numbered 11, after V lost 5 bases and J lost 5 bases. The CDR3 DNA follows: TGTGCCAGCAGCAACCGGACTAGCTGGTTTGACGAGCAGTACTTC. Protein: CASSNRTSWFDEQYF.

The chain employs TRBV23-1 and TRBJ2-1, with 12 bases lining up with TRBD1. Being an ORF, TRBV23-1 has a function that is uncertain. The ends lost 1 base at V and 5 bases at J; junction bases unmatched: 21. The CDR3 runs 22 residues. The CDR3 protein is CASSQLATWFGDRGLEDNEQFF. The DNA for the CDR3 is TGCGCCAGCAGTCAATTGGCCACATGGTTCGGGGACAGGGGGCTTGAGGACAATGAGCAGTTCTTC.

The rearrangement uses TRBV6-1 and TRBJ2-1; no reliable D call. Looked up from germline, CDR1 is MNHNS and CDR2 is SASEGT. V lost 6 bases, J lost 0 bases, and 9 bases lay in between. The CDR3 loop spans 14 amino acids. The CDR3 DNA sequence: TGTGCCAGCAGGGGCTATCCCTCCTACAATGAGCAGTTCTTC. Protein: CASRGYPSYNEQFF.

The J gene is TRBJ2-2, the V gene TRBV11-2; 11 positions agree with TRBD2. The V gene end was trimmed by 5 bases and the J gene end by 8 bases; junction bases not matched to a gene: 10. Germline V gene sequence: CDR1 SGHAT, CDR2 FQNNGV. This CDR3 comprises 16 residues. CDR3 sequence: CASSEPGLAAPGELFF. Here the CDR3 DNA reads TGTGCCAGCAGCGAACCGGGACTAGCGGCGCCTGGGGAGCTGTTTTTT.

This clone has only a few counts. V usage is TRBV10-3 and J usage is TRBJ1-1; D not resolved. Trimming removed 2 bases from V and 0 bases from J, with 4 bases in between. CDR3 length: 13 amino acids. In germline, CDR1 is ENHRY, CDR2 SYGVKD. The CDR3 nucleotides are TGTGCCATCAGTGAGAAAATGAACACTGAAGCTTTCTTT. It specifies CAISEKMNTEAFF.

The chain links TRBV29-1 to TRBJ2-7, with D perhaps being TRBD1 or TRBD2 (6 bases each). CDR1 SQVTM and CDR2 ANQGSEA come from the germline V gene. This CDR3 contains 10 residues. Trimming took off 8 bases at V and 3 bases at J, with 8 bases between the two ends. CDR3 bases: TGCAGCAGGGGGGACTACGAGCAGTACTTC. Its protein product is CSRGDYEQYF.

The CDR3 region has the DNA TGTGCCAGCAGCAAACAACGAACTCAACCCACCTACAATGAGCAGTTCTTC. Translating gives CASSKQRTQPTYNEQFF. The chain combines TRBV21-1 with TRBJ2-1; no DNA check was done on the table's D call, TRBD2. TRBV21-1 represents a pseudogene. CDR3 length equals 17 residues.